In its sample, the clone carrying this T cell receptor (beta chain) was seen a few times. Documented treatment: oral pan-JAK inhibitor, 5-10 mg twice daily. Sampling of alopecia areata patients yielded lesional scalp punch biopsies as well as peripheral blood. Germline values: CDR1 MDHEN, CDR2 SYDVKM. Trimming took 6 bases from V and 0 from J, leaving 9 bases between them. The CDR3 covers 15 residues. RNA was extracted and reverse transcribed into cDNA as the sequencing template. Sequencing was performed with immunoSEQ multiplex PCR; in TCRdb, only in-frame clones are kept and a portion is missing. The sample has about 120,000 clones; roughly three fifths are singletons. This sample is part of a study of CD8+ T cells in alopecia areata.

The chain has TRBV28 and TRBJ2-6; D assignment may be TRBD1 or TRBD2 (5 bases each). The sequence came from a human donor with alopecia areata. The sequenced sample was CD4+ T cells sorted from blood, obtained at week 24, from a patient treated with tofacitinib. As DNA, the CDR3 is TGTGCCAGCAGCACCGGGGCCTCTGGGGCCAACGTCCTGACTTTC. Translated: CASSTGASGANVLTF.